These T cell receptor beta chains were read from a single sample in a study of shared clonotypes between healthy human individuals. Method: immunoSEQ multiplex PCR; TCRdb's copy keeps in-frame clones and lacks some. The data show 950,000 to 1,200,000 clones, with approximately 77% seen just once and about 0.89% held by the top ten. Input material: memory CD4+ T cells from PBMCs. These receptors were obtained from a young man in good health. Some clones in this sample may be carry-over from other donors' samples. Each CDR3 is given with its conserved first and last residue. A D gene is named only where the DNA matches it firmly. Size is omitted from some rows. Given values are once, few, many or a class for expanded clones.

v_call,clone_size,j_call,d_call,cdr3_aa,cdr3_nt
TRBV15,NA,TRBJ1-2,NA,CATSRDAGANYGYTF,TGTGCCACCAGCAGAGATGCCGGAGCTAACTATGGCTACACCTTC
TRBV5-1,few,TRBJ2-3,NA,CASSSGADTQYF,TGCGCCAGCAGCTCGGGGGCAGATACGCAGTATTTT
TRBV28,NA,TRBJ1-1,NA,CASSLWYTTMNTEAFF,TGTGCCAGCAGTTTATGGTACACGACGATGAACACTGAAGCTTTCTTT
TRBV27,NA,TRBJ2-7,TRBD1,CASSFRTGGGSSYEQYF,TGTGCCAGCAGTTTCAGGACAGGGGGCGGGTCATCCTACGAGCAGTACTTC
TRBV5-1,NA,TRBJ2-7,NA,CASSQLGDEQYF,TGCGCCAGCAGTCAGCTCGGAGACGAGCAGTACTTC
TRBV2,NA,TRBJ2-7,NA,CASSPGLVREQYF,TGTGCCAGCAGTCCGGGACTGGTGCGCGAGCAGTACTTC
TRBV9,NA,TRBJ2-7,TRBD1,CASSRTGGLYEQYF,TGTGCCAGCAGCAGGACAGGGGGCCTCTACGAGCAGTACTTC
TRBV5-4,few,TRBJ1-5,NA,CASSLDLGSNQPQHF,TGTGCCAGCAGCTTGGATTTGGGTAGCAATCAGCCCCAGCATTTT
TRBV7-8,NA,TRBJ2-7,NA,CASRSAGGNEQYF,TGTGCCAGCAGGTCCGCAGGGGGGAACGAGCAGTACTTC
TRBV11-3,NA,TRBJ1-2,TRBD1,CASSSKLGQGFYGYTF,TGTGCCAGCAGCTCAAAGCTAGGACAGGGGTTCTATGGCTACACCTTC
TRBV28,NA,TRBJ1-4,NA,CASSILRAATNEKLFF,TGTGCCAGCAGTATACTCCGGGCTGCAACTAATGAAAAACTGTTTTTT
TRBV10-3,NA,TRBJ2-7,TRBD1,CATLTGTGAYEQYF,TGTGCCACCCTTACCGGGACAGGGGCCTACGAGCAGTACTTC
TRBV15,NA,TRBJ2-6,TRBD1,CATSSAPGTGGAGANVLTF,TGTGCCACCAGCAGCGCACCCGGGACAGGGGGCGCTGGGGCCAACGTCCTGACTTTC
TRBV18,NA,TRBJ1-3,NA,CASSPLGGISSGNTIYF,TGTGCCAGCTCACCCCTGGGAGGGATCAGCTCTGGAAACACCATATATTTT
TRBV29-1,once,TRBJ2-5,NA,CSAGGPRETQYF,TGCAGCGCCGGAGGGCCTAGAGAGACCCAGTACTTC
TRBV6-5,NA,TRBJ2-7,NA,CASSYNRVVGEQYF,TGTGCCAGCAGTTACAACAGGGTTGTTGGCGAGCAGTACTTC
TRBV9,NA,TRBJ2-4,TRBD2,CASSVGLAGRSIQYF,TGTGCCAGCAGCGTAGGCCTAGCGGGACGTAGCATTCAGTACTTC